This T cell receptor beta chain was captured by sequencing in a study of human T cells and chemical hapten exposure. Trimming took 6 bases from V and 2 from J, leaving 10 bases between them. The V gene's germline CDR1 is SEHNR and CDR2 FQNEAQ (reference sequence). CDR3 length: 13 residues. Time point in this sample: pre-sensitization, week 0. Treatment meaning: therapeutic diphenylcyclopropenone sensitization with weekly scalp DPC. At least ten counts were recorded for this clonotype. As yet, its antigen is unknown. Overall study results and limits: Against controls, expanded TCRs gave rise to significantly more large CDR3 similarity clusters.

Authors' processing steps: Per-sample TCR counts ranged from about 20,000 to 700,000, median roughly 96,000. Each CDR3 protein is one row after TCRdb ran MiXCR on the RACE reads. TCRdb, not the authors, supplied the V and J calls. The data show about 40,000 distinct CDR3 sequences, 10% to 13% seen once. The chain couples TRBV7-9 to TRBJ2-5, with D possibly being TRBD1 (6 bases). This TCR was sampled from a man aged 25 to 40 with alopecia areata. Some clones in this sample may be carry-over from other donors' samples. This material consisted of whole blood, taken in connection with sensitization to the hapten diphenylcyclopropenone (DPC). The DNA for the CDR3 is TGTGCCAGCAGTCGAGGACAGCAAGAGACCCAGTACTTC. It is translated as CASSRGQQETQYF.